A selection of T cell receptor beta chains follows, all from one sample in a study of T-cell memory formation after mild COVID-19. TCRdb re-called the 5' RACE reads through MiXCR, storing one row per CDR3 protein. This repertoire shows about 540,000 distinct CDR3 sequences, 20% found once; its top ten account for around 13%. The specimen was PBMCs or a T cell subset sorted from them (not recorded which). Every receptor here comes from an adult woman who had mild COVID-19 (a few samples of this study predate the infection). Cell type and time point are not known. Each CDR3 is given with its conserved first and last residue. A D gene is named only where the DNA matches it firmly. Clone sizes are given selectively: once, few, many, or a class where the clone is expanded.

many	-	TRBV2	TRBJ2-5	TGTGCCAGCAGTGGGGACTCGAAAGAGACCCAGTACTTC	CASSGDSKETQYF
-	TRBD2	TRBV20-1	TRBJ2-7	TGCAGTGCTAGAGCTTCGGCGGGAGGTTTCCGGGAGCAGTACTTC	CSARASAGGFREQYF
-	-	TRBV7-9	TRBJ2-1	TGTGCCAGCAGCTTAGCAAAACAGGGCCGGGACGAGCAGTTCTTC	CASSLAKQGRDEQFF
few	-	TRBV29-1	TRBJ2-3	TGCAGCGTTGATTGGGCAAGGGGTACGCAGTATTTT	CSVDWARGTQYF
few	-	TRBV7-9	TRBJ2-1	TGTGCCAGCAGCCCCCCCAAGCGCTACAATGAGCAGTTCTTC	CASSPPKRYNEQFF
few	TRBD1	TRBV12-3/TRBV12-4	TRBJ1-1	TGTGCCAGCAGTGCGCAGGGGGCGATCAACACTGAAGCTTTCTTT	CASSAQGAINTEAFF
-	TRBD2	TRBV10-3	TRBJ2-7	TGTGCCATCAGCTGGACTAGCGGAAACTACGAGCAGTACTTC	CAISWTSGNYEQYF
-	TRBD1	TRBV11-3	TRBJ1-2	TGTGCCAGCAGAGCCACCGGGACAGCTAACTATGGCTACACCTTC	CASRATGTANYGYTF
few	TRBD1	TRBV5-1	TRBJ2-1	TGCGCCAGCAGCTCATACTGGGGGGACAGGGCCAGCTACAATGAGCAGTTCTTC	CASSSYWGDRASYNEQFF
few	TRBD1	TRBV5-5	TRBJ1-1	TGTGCCAGCAGCGGAGGACAGGGGTCGAACACTGAAGCTTTCTTT	CASSGGQGSNTEAFF
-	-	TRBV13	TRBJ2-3	TGTGCCAGCAGCTTAGCGGGGGAGTTCGGACTAAGCACAGATACGCAGTATTTT	CASSLAGEFGLSTDTQYF
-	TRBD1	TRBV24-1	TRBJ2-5	TGTGCCACCAGTGATCCGGGACAGGTCCCGAAGACCCAGTACTTC	CATSDPGQVPKTQYF
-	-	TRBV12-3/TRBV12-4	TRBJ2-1	TGTGCCAGCAGCCGGACACCCTACAATGAGCAGTTCTTC	CASSRTPYNEQFF
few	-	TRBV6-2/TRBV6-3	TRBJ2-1	TGTGCCAGCAGTTACGAACGCGGGAAAAGCTACAATGAGCAGTTCTTC	CASSYERGKSYNEQFF
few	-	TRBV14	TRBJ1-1	TGTGCCAGCAGCCAAGTTAATGTAGAAGCTTTCTTT	CASSQVNVEAFF
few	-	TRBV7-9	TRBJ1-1	TGTGCCAGCAGCTTACTCCGGACGGAAGACACTGAAGCTTTCTTT	CASSLLRTEDTEAFF
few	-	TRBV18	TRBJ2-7	TGTGCCAGCTCACCACCCGGGAAAACCTACGAGCAGTACTTC	CASSPPGKTYEQYF
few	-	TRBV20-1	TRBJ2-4	TGCAGTGCTAGAGGTCCCAACGGGGCAGCCAAAAACATTCAGTACTTC	CSARGPNGAAKNIQYF
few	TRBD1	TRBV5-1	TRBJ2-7	TGCGCCAGTAGAGGGACAGCAACTAACGAGCAGTACTTC	CASRGTATNEQYF
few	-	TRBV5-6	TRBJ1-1	TGTGCCAGCAGCTGGCGGGAAGGGATCGCTGAAGCTTTCTTT	CASSWREGIAEAFF
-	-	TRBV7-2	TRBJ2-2	TGTGCCAGCAGCTTACGGACACCCACCGGGGAGCTGTTTTTT	CASSLRTPTGELFF
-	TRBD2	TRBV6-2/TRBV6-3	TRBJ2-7	TGTGCCAGCAGTTACCGAGCGGGAGGGACCTACGAGCAGTACTTC	CASSYRAGGTYEQYF
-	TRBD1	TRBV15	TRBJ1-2	TGTGCCACCAGCCCGGACAGGGGGCGAAGCTACACCTTC	CATSPDRGRSYTF
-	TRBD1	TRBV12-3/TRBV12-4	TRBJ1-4	TGTGCCAGCAGGTCCGGGACAGGGAATGAAAAACTGTTTTTT	CASRSGTGNEKLFF
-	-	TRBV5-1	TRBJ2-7	TGCGCCAGCCATAACACCGCGAGCGAGCAGTACTTC	CASHNTASEQYF
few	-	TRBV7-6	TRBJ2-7	TGTGCCAGCAGCTTAGCGGGGAGGGGGCGCATGCCCTACGAGCAGTACTTC	CASSLAGRGRMPYEQYF
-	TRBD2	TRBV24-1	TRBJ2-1	TGTGCCACCAGTGATTTGCAAAGCGGGGGTAGGAATGAGCAGTTCTTC	CATSDLQSGGRNEQFF
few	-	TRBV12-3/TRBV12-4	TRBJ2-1	TGTGCCAGCAGCCGGGGGTTGGGGCGGGGGCATGAGCAGTTCTTC	CASSRGLGRGHEQFF
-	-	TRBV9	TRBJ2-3	TGTGCCAGCAGCGTCAGACCCGCGAGCACAGATACGCAGTATTTT	CASSVRPASTDTQYF